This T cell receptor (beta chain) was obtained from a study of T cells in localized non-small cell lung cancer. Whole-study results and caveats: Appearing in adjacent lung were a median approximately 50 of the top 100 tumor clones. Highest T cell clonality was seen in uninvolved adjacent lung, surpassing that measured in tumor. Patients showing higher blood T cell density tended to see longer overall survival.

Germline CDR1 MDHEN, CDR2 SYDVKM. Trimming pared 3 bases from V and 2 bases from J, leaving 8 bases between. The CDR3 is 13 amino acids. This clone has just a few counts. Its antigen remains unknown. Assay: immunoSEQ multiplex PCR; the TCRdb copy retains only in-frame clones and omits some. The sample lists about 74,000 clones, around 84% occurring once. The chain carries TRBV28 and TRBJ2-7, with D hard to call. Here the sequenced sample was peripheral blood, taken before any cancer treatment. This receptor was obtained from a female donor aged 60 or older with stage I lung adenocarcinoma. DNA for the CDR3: TGTGCCAGCAGTTTCCAGAATACCTACGAGCAGTACTTC. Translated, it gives CASSFQNTYEQYF.